This T cell receptor beta chain was sequenced for a study of T-cell reconstitution after alpha-beta-depleted transplantation in children. This clonotype was seen repeatedly, ten times or more. The antigen is not known. This CDR3 comprises 16 residues. Trimming left V 5 bases short and J 4 bases short, with 15 bases between. Unique molecular identifiers were used in preparing the TCRbeta library. TCRdb analysed the PCR reads with MiXCR anew, one entry per CDR3 protein. The table includes some 300,000 distinct CDR3 sequences, over 9.5% detected once. Study-wide results and caveats: Expanded graft clones numbering several hundred reportedly gave rise to alpha-beta T cells about two months after transplant. T-cell counts and diversity were attributed mostly to newly produced T cells one year after transplant. Certain patients had high TCRbeta diversity at day 60, and it came from recipient T cells and thymic progenitors that survived.

V usage is TRBV12-3 or TRBV12-4 and J usage is TRBJ2-6; unclear D gene. This specimen consisted of PBMCs, obtained before TCRalphabeta/CD19-depleted stem cell transplant. The clonotype comes from a boy under two years old with acute myeloid leukemia, due to receive a stem cell transplant. Written as DNA, the CDR3 is TGTGCCAGCAGTACCCTAGTTTTTGGGGGGGCCAACGTCCTGACTTTC. This codes for CASSTLVFGGANVLTF.